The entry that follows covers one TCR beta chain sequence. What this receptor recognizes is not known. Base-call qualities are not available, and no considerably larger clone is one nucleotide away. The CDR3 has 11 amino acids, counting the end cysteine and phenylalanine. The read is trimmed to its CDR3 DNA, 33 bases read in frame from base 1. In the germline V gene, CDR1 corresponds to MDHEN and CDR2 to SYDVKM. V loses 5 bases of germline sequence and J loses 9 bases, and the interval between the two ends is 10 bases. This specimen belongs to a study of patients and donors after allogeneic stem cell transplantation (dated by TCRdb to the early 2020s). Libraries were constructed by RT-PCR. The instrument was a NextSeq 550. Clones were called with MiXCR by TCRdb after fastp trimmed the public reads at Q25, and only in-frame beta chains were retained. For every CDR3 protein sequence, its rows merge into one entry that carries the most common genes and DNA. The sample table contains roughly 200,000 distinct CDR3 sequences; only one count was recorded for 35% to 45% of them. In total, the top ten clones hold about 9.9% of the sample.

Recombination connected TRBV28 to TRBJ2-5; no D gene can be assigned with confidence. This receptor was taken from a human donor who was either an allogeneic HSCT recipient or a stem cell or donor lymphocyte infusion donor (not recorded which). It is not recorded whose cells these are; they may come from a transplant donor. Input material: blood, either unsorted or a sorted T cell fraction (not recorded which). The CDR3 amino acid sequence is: CASSDIMAQYF. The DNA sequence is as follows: TGTGCCAGCAGTGACATAATGGCCCAGTACTTC.